The 6 T cell receptor beta chains reported below all come from one sample, sequenced in a study of blood T cell repertoires in COVID-19. Repertoires were generated with immunoSEQ multiplex PCR, while TCRdb's copy carries only in-frame clones and drops some. This table has some 530,000 clones, approximately 90% appearing once. Sample: PBMCs or T cells enriched from blood (not recorded which). These receptors all come from a woman aged 60-70 years who had recovered from COVID-19.

The chain joins TRBV19 to TRBJ1-2, with D maybe TRBD1 (5 bases). V lost 3 bases to trimming and J lost 3 bases, with 8 bases between them. The CDR3 loop spans 13 amino acids. Germline loops: CDR1 LNHDA, CDR2 SQIVND (reference sequence). CDR3 coding DNA: TGTGCCAGTAGTATGGTAGGGGACTATGGCTACACCTTC. Protein product: CASSMVGDYGYTF.

The chain recombines TRBV7-2 with TRBJ2-7; 10 bases align to TRBD1. The CDR3 contains 15 residues. V gave up 5 bases and J gave up 2 bases; unmatched junction bases: 6. CDR1 is SGHTA and CDR2 is FQGNSA in the germline V gene. CDR3 sequence reads: CASSRGQGRTYEQYV. CDR3 DNA: TGTGCCAGCAGCCGGGGACAGGGGCGTACCTACGAGCAGTACGTC.

The rearrangement joins TRBV30 to TRBJ2-5; weak D call: TRBD2 (5 bases). Germline lookup yields CDR1 GTSNPN and CDR2 SVGIG (reference sequence). This CDR3 has 13 residues. V lost 3 bases, J lost 4 bases, and 12 bases lay in between. CDR3 sequence (DNA): TGTGCCTGGAGCCGTCATAGCGCAGAGACCCAGTACTTC. This gives the protein CAWSRHSAETQYF.

The chain joins TRBV2 to TRBJ2-7; 9 bases align to TRBD1. V shed 7 bases, J shed 0 bases, and the junction held 13 bases outside the gene matches. Germline V lookup: CDR1 SNHLY, CDR2 FYNNEI. This CDR3 is built from 17 residues. CDR3 protein: CASTDATGGFGSYEQYF. In DNA, the CDR3 is TGTGCCAGCACGGACGCGACAGGGGGATTCGGCTCCTACGAGCAGTACTTC.

The count of this clone is one. The rearrangement links TRBV19 to TRBJ1-4; no definite D call. CDR1 LNHDA and CDR2 SQIVND come from the germline V gene (reference sequence). V was cut by 5 bases and J by 7 bases, with 17 bases left in between. The CDR3 runs 15 residues. CDR3 in amino acids: CASSGEVAWSEKLFF. For the CDR3, the DNA is TGTGCCAGTAGTGGTGAGGTCGCTTGGAGTGAAAAACTGTTTTTT. Full variable domain (rest looked up from reference TRBV19 and TRBJ1-4): DGGITQSPKYLFRKEGQNVTLSCEQNLNHDAMYWYRQDPGQGLRLIYYSQIVNDFQKGDIAEGYSVSREKKESFPLTVTSAQKNPTAFYLCASSGEVAWSEKLFFGSGTQLSVL.

The chain combines TRBV19 with TRBJ2-7, with TRBD2 matching over 12 bases. The CDR3 has 15 amino acids. Trimming removed 5 bases from V and 5 bases from J; junction bases left unmatched: 7. CDR1 LNHDA and CDR2 SQIVND come from the germline V gene (reference sequence). This CDR3 reads CASSSRLAGEDEQYF. The CDR3 DNA sequence: TGTGCCAGTAGTTCCCGACTAGCGGGGGAGGACGAGCAGTACTTC. Full variable domain (outside the CDR3, taken from reference TRBV19 and TRBJ2-7): DGGITQSPKYLFRKEGQNVTLSCEQNLNHDAMYWYRQDPGQGLRLIYYSQIVNDFQKGDIAEGYSVSREKKESFPLTVTSAQKNPTAFYLCASSSRLAGEDEQYFGPGTRLTVT.